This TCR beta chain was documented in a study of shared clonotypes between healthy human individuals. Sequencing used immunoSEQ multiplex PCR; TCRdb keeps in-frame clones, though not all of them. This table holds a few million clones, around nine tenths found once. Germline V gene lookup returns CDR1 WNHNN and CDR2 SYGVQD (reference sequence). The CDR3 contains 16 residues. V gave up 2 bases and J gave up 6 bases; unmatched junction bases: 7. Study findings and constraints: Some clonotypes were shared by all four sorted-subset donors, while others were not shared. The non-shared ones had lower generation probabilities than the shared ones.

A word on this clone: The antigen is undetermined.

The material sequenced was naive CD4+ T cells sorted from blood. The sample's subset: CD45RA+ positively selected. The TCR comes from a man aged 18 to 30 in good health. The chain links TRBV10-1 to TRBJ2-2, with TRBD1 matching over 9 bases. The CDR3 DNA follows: TGCGCCAGCAGTGAGCAGGGGACAGGGTTGTCCGGGGAGCTGTTTTTT. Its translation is CASSEQGTGLSGELFF.